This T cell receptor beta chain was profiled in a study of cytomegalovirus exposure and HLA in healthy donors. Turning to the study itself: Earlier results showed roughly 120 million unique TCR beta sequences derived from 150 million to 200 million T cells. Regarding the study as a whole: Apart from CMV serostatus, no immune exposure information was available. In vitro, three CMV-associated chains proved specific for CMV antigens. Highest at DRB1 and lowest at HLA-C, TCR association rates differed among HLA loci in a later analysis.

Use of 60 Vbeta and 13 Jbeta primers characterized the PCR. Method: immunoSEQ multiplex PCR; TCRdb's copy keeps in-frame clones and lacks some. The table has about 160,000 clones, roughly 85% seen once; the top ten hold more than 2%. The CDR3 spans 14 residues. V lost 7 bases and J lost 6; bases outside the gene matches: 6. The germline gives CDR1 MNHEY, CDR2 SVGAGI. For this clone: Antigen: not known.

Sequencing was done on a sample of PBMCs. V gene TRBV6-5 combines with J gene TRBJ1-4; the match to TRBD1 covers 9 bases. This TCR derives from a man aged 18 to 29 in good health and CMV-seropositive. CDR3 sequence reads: CASTLGQGHEKLFF. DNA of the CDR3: TGTGCCAGCACTTTGGGACAGGGCCATGAAAAACTGTTTTTT.